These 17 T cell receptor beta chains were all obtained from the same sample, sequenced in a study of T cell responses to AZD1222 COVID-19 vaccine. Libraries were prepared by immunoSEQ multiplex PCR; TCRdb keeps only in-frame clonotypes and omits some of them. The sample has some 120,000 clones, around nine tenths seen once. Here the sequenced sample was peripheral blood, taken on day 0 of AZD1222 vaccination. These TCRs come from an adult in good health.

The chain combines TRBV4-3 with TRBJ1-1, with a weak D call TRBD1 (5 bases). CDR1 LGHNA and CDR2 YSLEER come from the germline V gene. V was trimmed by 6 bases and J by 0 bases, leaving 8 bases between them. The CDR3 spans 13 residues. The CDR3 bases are TGCGCCAGCAGGACAGAGATGAACACTGAAGCTTTCTTT. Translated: CASRTEMNTEAFF.

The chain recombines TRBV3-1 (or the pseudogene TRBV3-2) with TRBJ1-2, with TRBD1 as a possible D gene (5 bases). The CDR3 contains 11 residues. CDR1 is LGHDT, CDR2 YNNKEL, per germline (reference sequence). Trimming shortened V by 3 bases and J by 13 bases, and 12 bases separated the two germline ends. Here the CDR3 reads CASSHGGTSTF. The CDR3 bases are TGTGCCAGCAGCCACGGGGGGACGAGCACCTTC.

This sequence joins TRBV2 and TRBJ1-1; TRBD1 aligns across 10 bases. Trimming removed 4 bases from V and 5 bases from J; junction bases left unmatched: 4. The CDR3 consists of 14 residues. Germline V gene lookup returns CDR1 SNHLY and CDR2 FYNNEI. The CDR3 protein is CASSVGQGGTEAFF. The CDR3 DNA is TGTGCCAGCAGTGTCGGACAGGGGGGAACTGAAGCTTTCTTT.

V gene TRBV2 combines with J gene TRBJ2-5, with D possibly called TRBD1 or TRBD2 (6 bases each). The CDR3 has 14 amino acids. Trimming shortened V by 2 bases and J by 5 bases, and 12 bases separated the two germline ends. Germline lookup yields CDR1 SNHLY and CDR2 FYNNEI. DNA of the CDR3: TGTGCCAGCAGTGAAAATGGGGGGCGCGAGACCCAGTACTTC. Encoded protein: CASSENGGRETQYF.

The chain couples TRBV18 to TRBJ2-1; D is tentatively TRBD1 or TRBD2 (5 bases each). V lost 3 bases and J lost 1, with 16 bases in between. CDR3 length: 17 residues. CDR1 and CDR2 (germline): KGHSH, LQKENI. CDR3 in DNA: TGTGCCAGCTCACCCCTTGAGGTCTGGGGGTCCTACAATGAGCAGTTCTTC. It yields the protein CASSPLEVWGSYNEQFF.

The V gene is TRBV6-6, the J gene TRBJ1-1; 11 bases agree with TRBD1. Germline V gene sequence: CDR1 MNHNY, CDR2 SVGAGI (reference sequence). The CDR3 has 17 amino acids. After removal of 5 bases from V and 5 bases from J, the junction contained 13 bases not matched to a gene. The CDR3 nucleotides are TGTGCCAGCAGTCCTGGACAGGGGGCTGGGGGACGAACTGAAGCTTTCTTT. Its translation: CASSPGQGAGGRTEAFF.

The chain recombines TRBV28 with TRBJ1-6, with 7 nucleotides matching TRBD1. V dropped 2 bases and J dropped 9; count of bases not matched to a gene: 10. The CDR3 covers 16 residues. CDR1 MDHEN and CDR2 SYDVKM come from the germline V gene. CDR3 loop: CASSLRLDRVGSPLHF. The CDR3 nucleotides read TGTGCCAGCAGTTTACGTCTAGACAGGGTTGGTTCACCCCTCCACTTT.

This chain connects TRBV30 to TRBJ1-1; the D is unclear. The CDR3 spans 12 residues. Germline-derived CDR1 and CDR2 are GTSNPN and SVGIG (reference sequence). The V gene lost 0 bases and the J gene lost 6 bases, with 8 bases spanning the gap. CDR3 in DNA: TGTGCCTGGAGTGTACGGATCTCTGAAGCTTTCTTT. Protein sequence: CAWSVRISEAFF.

The CDR3 region is CASSLANRGRGTEAFF. The CDR3 DNA is TGTGCCAGCAGCTTAGCGAACAGGGGGCGAGGCACTGAAGCTTTCTTT. The chain joins TRBV7-9 to TRBJ1-1, with TRBD1 identical over 9 bases. The germline V gene has CDR1 SEHNR and CDR2 FQNEAQ (reference sequence). This CDR3 contains 16 residues. Trimming removed 0 bases from V and 4 bases from J; junction bases left unmatched: 6.

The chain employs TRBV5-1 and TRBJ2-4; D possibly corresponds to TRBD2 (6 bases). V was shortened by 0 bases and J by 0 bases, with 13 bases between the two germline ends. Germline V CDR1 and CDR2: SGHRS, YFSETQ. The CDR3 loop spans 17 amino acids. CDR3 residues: CASSLDVVGGAKNIQYF. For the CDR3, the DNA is TGCGCCAGCAGCTTGGACGTGGTCGGGGGAGCCAAAAACATTCAGTACTTC.

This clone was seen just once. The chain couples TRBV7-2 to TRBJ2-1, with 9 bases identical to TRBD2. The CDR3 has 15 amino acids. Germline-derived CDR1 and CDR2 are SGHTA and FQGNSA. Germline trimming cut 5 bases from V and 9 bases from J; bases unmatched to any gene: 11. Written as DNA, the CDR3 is TGTGCCAGCAGCCCCCGAGGTAGCGGGAGAACTGAGCAGTTCTTC. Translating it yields CASSPRGSGRTEQFF.

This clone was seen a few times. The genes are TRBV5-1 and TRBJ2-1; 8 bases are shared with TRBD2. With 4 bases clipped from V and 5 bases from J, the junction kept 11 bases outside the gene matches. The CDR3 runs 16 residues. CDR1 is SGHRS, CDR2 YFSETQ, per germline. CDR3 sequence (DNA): TGCGCCAGCAGCCTGAATCCCGCGGGGGGAAACAATGAGCAGTTCTTC. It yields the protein CASSLNPAGGNNEQFF.

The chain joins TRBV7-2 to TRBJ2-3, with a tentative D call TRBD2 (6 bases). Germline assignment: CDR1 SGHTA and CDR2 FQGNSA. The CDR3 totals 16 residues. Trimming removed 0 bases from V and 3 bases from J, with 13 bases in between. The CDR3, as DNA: TGTGCCAGCAGCTTAGCGCTAGCCCGGGGGACAGATACGCAGTATTTT. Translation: CASSLALARGTDTQYF. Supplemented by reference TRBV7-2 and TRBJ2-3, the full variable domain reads GAGVSQSPSNKVTEKGKDVELRCDPISGHTALYWYRQSLGQGLEFLIYFQGNSAPDKSGLPSDRFSAERTGGSVSTLTIQRTQQEDSAVYLCASSLALARGTDTQYFGPGTRLTVL.

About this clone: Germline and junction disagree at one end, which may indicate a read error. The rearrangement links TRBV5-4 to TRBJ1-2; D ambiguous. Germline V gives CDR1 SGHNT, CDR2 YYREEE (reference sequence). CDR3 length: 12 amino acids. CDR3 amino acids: CASSYTRSGEAF. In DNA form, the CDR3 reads TGTGCCAGCAGCTACACTCGGTCCGGTGAGGCCTTC. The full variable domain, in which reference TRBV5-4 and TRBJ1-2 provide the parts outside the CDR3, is ETGVTQSPTHLIKTRGQQVTLRCSSQSGHNTVSWYQQALGQGPQFIFQYYREEENGRGNFPPRFSGLQFPNYSSELNVNALELDDSALYLCASSYTRSGEAFGSGTRLTVV.

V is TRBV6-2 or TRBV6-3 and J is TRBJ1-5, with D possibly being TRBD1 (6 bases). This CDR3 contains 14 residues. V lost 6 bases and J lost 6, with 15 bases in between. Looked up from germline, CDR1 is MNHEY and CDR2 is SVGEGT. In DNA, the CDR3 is TGTGCCAGCAGCACCCCCCGAGGGGGTCAGCCCCAGCATTTT. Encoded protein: CASSTPRGGQPQHF.

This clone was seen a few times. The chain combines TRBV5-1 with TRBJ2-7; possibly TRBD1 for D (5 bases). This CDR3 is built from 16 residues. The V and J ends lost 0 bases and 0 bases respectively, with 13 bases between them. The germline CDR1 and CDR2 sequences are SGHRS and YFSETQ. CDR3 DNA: TGCGCCAGCAGCTTGGATAGGGGCGCTGTCTCCTACGAGCAGTACTTC. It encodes CASSLDRGAVSYEQYF.

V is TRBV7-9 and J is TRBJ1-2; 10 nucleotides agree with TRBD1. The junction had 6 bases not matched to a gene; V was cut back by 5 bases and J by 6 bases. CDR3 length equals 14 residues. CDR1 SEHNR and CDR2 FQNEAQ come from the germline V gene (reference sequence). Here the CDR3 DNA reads TGTGCCAGCAGCCTGGGACAGGGGATAGATGGCTACACCTTC. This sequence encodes CASSLGQGIDGYTF.